This TCR beta chain is drawn from a study of blood T cell repertoires in COVID-19. Clones were read by immunoSEQ multiplex PCR, and TCRdb kept only the in-frame ones, dropping some. The sample consists of fewer than 300,000 clones, 83% of them appearing once. The J segment lost 2 bases and the V segment lost 1 base, leaving 1 base of the junction unmatched. The CDR3 loop spans 15 amino acids. Germline CDR1 is SGHAT and CDR2 is FQNNGV. Sequencing was done on a sample of peripheral blood. The chain joins TRBV11-2 to TRBJ1-2; 10 nucleotides line up with TRBD1. The clonotype originates from a woman in her forties or fifties who had recovered from COVID-19. The CDR3 DNA reads as TGTGCCAGCAGCTTAGGGACAGGGGGGAACTATGGCTACACCTTC. Residues: CASSLGTGGNYGYTF.